The next 27 T cell receptor beta chains were all read from a single sample in a study of beta chain features in type 1 diabetes. These receptors have no identified antigens. Reverse transcription of all isolated RNA meant that expressed TCRB transcripts were sequenced. Data came from immunoSEQ multiplex PCR; TCRdb stores just in-frame clones and leaves some out. Among about 740,000 clones listed, 13% were seen once. General study results and limits: Among patients with Type 1 diabetes, TCRB CDR3s were moderately but significantly shorter in every one of the four CD4+ subsets.

The sample was naive CD4+ T cells from blood. These receptor sequences come from a man younger than 35 with type 1 diabetes.

This chain uses TRBV5-1 with TRBJ2-5; D might be TRBD1 or TRBD2, each matching 5 bases. The V gene's germline CDR1 is SGHRS and CDR2 YFSETQ. V was clipped by 3 bases and J by 4 bases, with 10 bases between them. The length of the CDR3 is 13 residues. The CDR3, as DNA: TGCGCCAGCAGCTCAGGGACCCCAGAGACCCAGTACTTC. This encodes CASSSGTPETQYF.

V is TRBV30 and J is TRBJ2-1, with 10 bases fitting TRBD2. J lost 4 bases, V lost 3 bases, and 6 bases had no gene match. CDR1 is GTSNPN, CDR2 SVGIG, per germline (reference sequence). The CDR3 runs 15 residues. The CDR3 loop is CAWRFSSGGYNEQFF. For the CDR3, the DNA is TGTGCCTGGAGGTTCTCTAGCGGGGGTTACAATGAGCAGTTCTTC.

The rearrangement uses TRBV5-6 and TRBJ2-3, with D possibly TRBD1 on 6 matching bases. The CDR3 runs 15 residues. V lost 0 bases, J lost 10 bases, and 18 bases lay in between. Germline assignment: CDR1 SGHDT and CDR2 YYEEEE. CDR3 DNA sequence: TGTGCCAGCAGCTTGGACGGACAGCCATTGCCTTCGCAGTATTTT. Its protein is CASSLDGQPLPSQYF.

In this sample, this clone turned up a few times. The rearrangement joins TRBV29-1 to TRBJ1-1; D is uncertain. The CDR3 contains 14 residues. Trimming stripped 4 bases from V and 1 base from J, with 13 bases between. Germline V gene sequence: CDR1 SQVTM, CDR2 ANQGSEA. CDR3 DNA: TGCAGCGTTGTGGGGAGACTAGGGAACACTGAAGCTTTCTTT. This codes for CSVVGRLGNTEAFF. The complete variable domain, with remaining parts taken from reference TRBV29-1 and TRBJ1-1, reads SAVISQKPSRDICQRGTSLTIQCQVDSQVTMMFWYRQQPGQSLTLIATANQGSEATYESGFVIDKFPISRPNLTFSTLTVSNMSPEDSSIYLCSVVGRLGNTEAFFGQGTRLTVV.

The CDR3 nucleotides are TGTGCCTGGGAACCAAACGTGCATAGCTCATATAATGAGCAGTTCTTC. Encoded protein: CAWEPNVHSSYNEQFF. The chain links TRBV30 to TRBJ2-1; no reliable D call. The V gene's germline CDR1 is GTSNPN and CDR2 SVGIG (reference sequence). The V end lost 5 bases, the J end lost 7 bases, and 24 bases lay between the germline ends. This CDR3 has 16 amino acids.

A note on this clone: The same CDR3 is also encoded by other DNA sequences in this sample. In nucleotides, the CDR3 is TGTGCCATCAGTGAGTCGGCCAACTATGGCTACACCTTC. This codes for CAISESANYGYTF. This chain connects TRBV10-3 to TRBJ1-2; D gene uncertain. The CDR3 length is 13 residues. V lost 0 bases, J lost 2 bases, and 4 bases lay in between. Per germline, CDR1 ENHRY and CDR2 SYGVKD.

This clone was recorded a few times. The chain combines TRBV30 with TRBJ2-7; D is undetermined. This CDR3 has 13 residues. The germline V and J ends were trimmed by 5 bases and 1 base, with 12 bases remaining between them. Germline V lookup: CDR1 GTSNPN, CDR2 SVGIG (reference sequence). The CDR3 coding sequence is TGTGCCTGGGGAACCCTGGGGTCCTACGAGCAGTACTTC. Its protein product is CAWGTLGSYEQYF.

The chain couples TRBV7-9 to TRBJ1-2; 10 bases agree with TRBD1. The V segment lost 1 base and the J segment 6 bases; nucleotides outside the gene matches: 5. The V gene's germline CDR1 is SEHNR and CDR2 FQNEAQ (reference sequence). CDR3 size: 15 residues. The CDR3 coding sequence is TGTGCCAGCAGCTTAGGACAGGGGGCCTTAAATGGCTACACCTTC. It codes for CASSLGQGALNGYTF.

The V and J genes are TRBV10-3 and TRBJ2-2; a possible D gene is TRBD1 (6 bases). Trimming left V 6 bases short and J 0 bases short, with 11 bases between. The CDR3 runs 15 residues. CDR1 and CDR2 (germline): ENHRY, SYGVKD. CDR3 protein: CAISPGTTNTGELFF. The CDR3 bases are TGTGCCATCAGCCCCGGGACAACGAACACCGGGGAGCTGTTTTTT.

This clone was seen a few times. This sequence joins TRBV7-2 and TRBJ2-1; 8 bases align to TRBD1. Germline V gene data show CDR1 as SGHTA and CDR2 as FQGNSA. The J segment lost 9 bases and the V segment lost 6 bases, leaving 10 bases of the junction unmatched. There are 14 residues in the CDR3. The DNA for the CDR3 is TGTGCCAGCAGGGAACAGGGGGGATTTGGTGAGCAGTTCTTC. Translation gives CASREQGGFGEQFF.

This chain uses TRBV10-2 with TRBJ2-1, with a possible D match to TRBD2 (6 bases). Germline V gene sequence: CDR1 WSHSY, CDR2 SAAADI. The CDR3 spans 14 residues. V was shortened by 10 bases and J by 0 bases, with 13 bases between the two germline ends. The chain's CDR3 is CATVGGASYNEQFF. CDR3 DNA: TGCGCCACGGTGGGGGGAGCCTCCTACAATGAGCAGTTCTTC.

This clone has only a few counts. The genes are TRBV4-1 and TRBJ1-5; weak D call: TRBD1 (6 bases). The CDR3 loop spans 16 amino acids. Germline V gene lookup returns CDR1 MGHRA and CDR2 YSYEKL. Trimming left V 0 bases short and J 6 bases short, with 15 bases between. CDR3 coding DNA: TGCGCCAGCAGCCAAGAGGGTAAGGGGGTGTCTCAGCCCCAGCATTTT. As protein: CASSQEGKGVSQPQHF.

The rearrangement uses TRBV7-9 and TRBJ1-2; 7 bases match TRBD1. After removal of 5 bases from V and 8 bases from J, the junction contained 11 bases not matched to a gene. Germline V CDR1 and CDR2: SEHNR, FQNEAQ (reference sequence). This CDR3 is built from 14 residues. CDR3 in DNA: TGTGCCAGCAGCCGACCATGGACAGGCCACGGCTACACCTTC. Translation gives CASSRPWTGHGYTF.

This clone was seen a handful of times. The genes are TRBV28 and TRBJ2-7, with D tentatively TRBD1 (5 bases). Trimming pared 4 bases from V and 0 bases from J, leaving 13 bases between. Germline CDR1 reads MDHEN; CDR2 reads SYDVKM. The CDR3 consists of 15 residues. The CDR3 region is CASSWTLQSSYEQYF. CDR3 DNA: TGTGCCAGCAGTTGGACACTCCAGAGCTCCTACGAGCAGTACTTC.

This clone was seen a few times. The chain has TRBV11-2 and TRBJ2-3, with D possibly being TRBD1 (6 bases). CDR3 length: 14 amino acids. The germline gives CDR1 SGHAT, CDR2 FQNNGV. V was cut by 4 bases and J by 4 bases, with 12 bases left in between. CDR3 nucleotides: TGTGCCAGCAGCTCCAAGGGGGTTCCAGATACGCAGTATTTT. This encodes CASSSKGVPDTQYF.

This clone was seen only a few times. The rearrangement uses TRBV2 and TRBJ1-2; TRBD1 might be the D (5 bases). The V and J ends lost 8 bases and 8 bases respectively, with 18 bases between them. The CDR3 has 13 residues. Germline-derived CDR1 and CDR2 are SNHLY and FYNNEI. In nucleotides, the CDR3 is TGTGCCAGCGGTAGAGGGGAAAGTGGAGGCTACACCTTC. It translates to CASGRGESGGYTF.

The chain employs TRBV6-1 and TRBJ2-1; D remains ambiguous. The germline V gene has CDR1 MNHNS and CDR2 SASEGT. The V gene lost 2 bases and the J gene lost 15 bases, with 8 bases spanning the gap. The CDR3 is made up of 10 amino acids. The CDR3 DNA sequence: TGTGCCAGCAGTGAATCAAGGGTGTTCTTC. It encodes CASSESRVFF.

The chain joins TRBV7-9 to TRBJ1-2, with 7 positions matching TRBD1. CDR3 size: 14 residues. Trimming removed 5 bases from V and 1 base from J; junction bases left unmatched: 4. The germline V gene has CDR1 SEHNR and CDR2 FQNEAQ (reference sequence). CDR3 protein: CASSRGTDNYGYTF. The CDR3 bases are TGTGCCAGCAGCCGCGGGACAGATAACTATGGCTACACCTTC.

The CDR3 here is CASSSTGLAGTGELFF. The CDR3, as DNA: TGTGCCAGCAGCTCAACTGGACTAGCGGGTACCGGGGAGCTGTTTTTT. The gene calls are TRBV7-9 and TRBJ2-2; TRBD2 matches 11 bases. The V gene end was trimmed by 4 bases and the J gene end by 5 bases; junction bases not matched to a gene: 6. In germline, CDR1 is SEHNR, CDR2 FQNEAQ (reference sequence). This CDR3 comprises 16 residues. The full variable domain, with the rest looked up from reference TRBV7-9 and TRBJ2-2, is DTGVSQNPRHKITKRGQNVTFRCDPISEHNRLYWYRQTLGQGPEFLTYFQNEAQLEKSRLLSDRFSAERPKGSFSTLEIQRTEQGDSAMYLCASSSTGLAGTGELFFGEGSRLTVL.

This clone was picked up a small number of times. CDR3 amino acids: CATSRELSSYEQYF. In nucleotides, the CDR3 is TGTGCCACCAGCAGGGAATTAAGCTCCTACGAGCAGTACTTC. This rearrangement joins TRBV15 to TRBJ2-7; D gene ambiguous. The V and J ends lost 3 bases and 0 bases respectively, with 9 bases between them. This CDR3 comprises 14 residues. Looked up from germline, CDR1 is LNHNV and CDR2 is YYDKDF (reference sequence).

This chain uses TRBV6-6 with TRBJ2-5, with a weak D call TRBD1 (5 bases). This CDR3 is built from 11 residues. Germline values: CDR1 MNHNY, CDR2 SVGAGI (reference sequence). V lost 10 bases and J 4 bases, leaving 10 bases between the germline ends. The CDR3, as DNA: TGTGCCACCTTAAGGGGAGAGACCCAGTACTTC. Amino acids: CATLRGETQYF.

V is TRBV7-2 and J is TRBJ1-2; D possibly corresponds to TRBD1 (5 bases). CDR1 SGHTA and CDR2 FQGNSA come from the germline V gene. Trimming pared 11 bases from V and 4 bases from J, leaving 11 bases between. The CDR3 runs 11 residues. The CDR3 loop reads CARGEGYGYTF. CDR3 coding DNA: TGTGCCCGAGGGGAGGGCTATGGCTACACCTTC.

The rearrangement links TRBV9 to TRBJ1-1; D remains unclear. This CDR3 has 14 amino acids. In germline, CDR1 is SGDLS, CDR2 YYNGEE. The V end was cut by 5 bases, the J end by 5 bases, with 16 bases between. CDR3 loop: CASSLEEGYTEAFF. In nucleotides, the CDR3 is TGTGCCAGCAGTTTAGAGGAGGGTTATACTGAAGCTTTCTTT.

The J gene is TRBJ2-5, the V gene TRBV14; D remains unclear. The V end was cut by 2 bases, the J end by 5 bases, with 9 bases between. Per germline, CDR1 SGHDN and CDR2 FVKESK. CDR3 length: 13 residues. DNA for the CDR3: TGTGCCAGCAGCCAACAGCAAAAGGAGACCCAGTACTTC. It codes for CASSQQQKETQYF.

This chain joins TRBV19 and TRBJ2-5; D not resolved. CDR3 length: 11 residues. V lost 9 bases to trimming and J lost 4 bases, with 9 bases between them. The germline gives CDR1 LNHDA, CDR2 SQIVND (reference sequence). In DNA, the CDR3 is TGTGCCAGCGTCAGCCGAGAGACCCAGTACTTC. It is translated as CASVSRETQYF.

This clone has just a few counts. The gene calls are TRBV5-1 and TRBJ2-2; 7 bases agree with TRBD1. Germline V gives CDR1 SGHRS, CDR2 YFSETQ. The CDR3 spans 16 residues. J gave up 5 bases and V 1 base, and 8 bases lay outside the gene matches. In DNA, the CDR3 is TGCGCCAGCAGCTTGTACGGGGACAGCAGGACCGGGGAGCTGTTTTTT. Its protein is CASSLYGDSRTGELFF.

The V call is TRBV29-1, the J call TRBJ1-4; 11 bases agree with TRBD1. V lost 0 bases to trimming and J lost 8 bases; unmatched junction nucleotides: 8. The V gene's germline CDR1 is SQVTM and CDR2 ANQGSEA. The CDR3 spans 16 residues. The CDR3 coding sequence is TGCAGCGTTGAAGATCATTGGGACAGGGGGATCGAAAAACTGTTTTTT. This encodes CSVEDHWDRGIEKLFF.